This T cell receptor (beta chain) stems from a study of T cells in Graves' hyperthyroidism and ophthalmopathy. Study conclusions and caveats: Blood also showed most of the thyroid clonotypes that were expanded above 0.001. Ophthalmopathy, which appeared later, was predicted by the model a median 6.5 months before onset.

The TCR beta CDR3 regions underwent amplification using RNA transcripts as the source. A set of HTBI primers served as the primers for a first-round RT-PCR of the TCR CDR3. TCRdb passed the multiplex PCR reads through MiXCR, listing each CDR3 protein once. The data show 270,000 or so distinct CDR3 sequences, with 15% seen just once and about 30% held by the top ten. Details on this clonotype: The target antigen is unknown.

Patients aged 18 to 65 with hyperthyroidism were newly diagnosed, with duration under 2 months. Orbital computed tomography, thyroid ultrasound, serum thyroxine and TRAb, and clinical symptoms together informed the diagnoses. CDR3 length: 16 amino acids. Germline loops: CDR1 LGHNT, CDR2 FRNRAP. The V gene end was trimmed by 8 bases and the J gene end by 1 base; junction bases not matched to a gene: 14. Sequencing used blood. The TCR originated in a woman between 50 and 59 years old with Graves' hyperthyroidism that later progressed to Graves' ophthalmopathy. V gene TRBV12-5 combines with J gene TRBJ2-7; 7 nucleotides align to TRBD2. Written as DNA, the CDR3 is TGTGCTAGTTCTAACCGGCCCGGCGGGAGATCCTACGAGCAGTACTTC. Translated: CASSNRPGGRSYEQYF.